These T cell receptor beta chains were read from a single sample in a study of patients and donors after allogeneic stem cell transplantation. TCRdb re-derived calls from the RT-PCR reads in MiXCR, one entry per CDR3 protein. The repertoire consists of about 230,000 distinct CDR3 sequences, with around 14% occurring once and the leading ten covering about 9.9%. The specimen sequenced was blood, either unsorted or a sorted T cell fraction (not recorded which). The receptors here all came from a human donor who was either an allogeneic HSCT recipient or a stem cell or donor lymphocyte infusion donor (not recorded which). It is not recorded whose cells these are; they may come from a transplant donor. Each CDR3 is given with its conserved first and last residue. D genes are given only for firm matches. Clone size is given for some rows only: seen once, a few or many times, or a class if the clone is expanded.

D	J	size	V	CDR3	DNA
NA	TRBJ1-1	many	TRBV19	CASRSARSALNTEAFF	TGTGCCAGTAGATCCGCACGTAGTGCCCTGAACACTGAAGCTTTCTTT
NA	TRBJ1-5	NA	TRBV27	CASSSRGAGNQPQHF	TGTGCCAGCAGTTCCCGGGGCGCGGGGAATCAGCCCCAGCATTTT
NA	TRBJ2-7	many	TRBV11-2	CASSPSPGRVFYEQYF	TGTGCCAGCAGCCCCTCCCCCGGCAGAGTCTTCTACGAGCAGTACTTC
NA	TRBJ2-4	NA	TRBV5-1	CASSPDGWDIQYF	TGCGCCAGCAGCCCGGACGGGTGGGACATTCAGTACTTC
TRBD1	TRBJ2-7	few	TRBV20-1	CSARTGGSYEQYF	TGCAGTGCTAGGACAGGGGGCTCCTACGAGCAGTACTTC
TRBD1	TRBJ1-1	medium-sized	TRBV12-3/TRBV12-4	CASSDTGGRRAFF	TGTGCCAGCAGTGATACAGGGGGCCGTCGGGCTTTCTTT
TRBD1	TRBJ2-1	NA	TRBV9	CASSVGTGVGNEQFF	TGTGCCAGCAGCGTAGGGACAGGGGTCGGGAATGAGCAGTTCTTC
NA	TRBJ1-1	few	TRBV5-1	CASSLGRLNTEAFF	TGCGCCAGCAGCTTGGGCAGACTGAACACTGAAGCTTTCTTT
NA	TRBJ1-3	few	TRBV13	CASSLTLGQRTGNTIYF	TGTGCCAGCAGCTTAACCCTCGGACAGCGAACTGGAAACACCATATATTTT
TRBD2	TRBJ2-1	many	TRBV5-1	CASSRLAEYNEQFF	TGCGCCAGCAGCCGACTAGCGGAGTACAATGAGCAGTTCTTC
NA	TRBJ1-2	many	TRBV7-2	CASSFRQYNYGYTF	TGTGCCAGCAGCTTTAGACAGTATAACTATGGCTACACCTTC
NA	TRBJ2-5	few	TRBV6-5	CASSYVGDQETQYF	TGTGCCAGCAGTTACGTAGGAGACCAAGAGACCCAGTACTTC
TRBD1	TRBJ2-5	few	TRBV12-3/TRBV12-4	CASSLSGGYETQYF	TGTGCCAGCAGTTTATCAGGGGGCTACGAGACCCAGTACTTC
NA	TRBJ1-3	few	TRBV12-3/TRBV12-4	CASIRTGSGNTIYF	TGTGCCAGCATCAGGACTGGCTCTGGAAACACCATATATTTT
TRBD1	TRBJ2-1	NA	TRBV6-1	CASSRQGGGTYNEQFF	TGTGCCAGCAGCCGACAGGGGGGAGGGACCTACAATGAGCAGTTCTTC
TRBD1	TRBJ1-5	few	TRBV4-1	CASSYETGRTQPQHF	TGCGCCAGCAGCTATGAGACAGGGCGAACTCAGCCCCAGCATTTT
TRBD2	TRBJ2-7	many	TRBV12-3/TRBV12-4	CASSFTASGTYEQYF	TGTGCCAGCAGTTTTACGGCTAGCGGGACCTACGAGCAGTACTTC
TRBD2	TRBJ2-5	many	TRBV3-1	CASSPTLAGQETQYF	TGTGCCAGCAGCCCCACCCTAGCGGGCCAAGAGACCCAGTACTTC
TRBD2	TRBJ2-1	few	TRBV10-3	CASRAGGQVDEQFF	TGTGCCAGTAGAGCGGGAGGGCAAGTCGATGAGCAGTTCTTC
NA	TRBJ2-1	many	TRBV12-3/TRBV12-4	CASRPPGADEQFF	TGTGCCAGCAGGCCCCCGGGCGCGGATGAGCAGTTCTTC
NA	TRBJ2-7	few	TRBV29-1	CSVGVTTYEQYF	TGCAGCGTTGGGGTAACAACCTACGAGCAGTACTTC
TRBD2	TRBJ2-1	many	TRBV12-3/TRBV12-4	CASSPTSGRLSEQFF	TGTGCCAGCAGCCCTACTAGCGGGAGGCTTTCTGAGCAGTTCTTC
NA	TRBJ1-5	few	TRBV7-2	CASSLAIGGLRSQPQHF	TGTGCCAGCAGCTTAGCGATCGGGGGGTTGCGGAGTCAGCCCCAGCATTTT
NA	TRBJ1-1	NA	TRBV7-9	CASSLGGLGTEAFF	TGTGCCAGCAGCTTAGGGGGGTTGGGCACTGAAGCTTTCTTT
TRBD1	TRBJ1-1	few	TRBV10-3	CAISTGQGLVAFF	TGTGCCATCAGTACGGGACAGGGGTTAGTAGCTTTCTTT
NA	TRBJ1-3	few	TRBV7-6	CASSYGTPRAFSGNTIYF	TGTGCCAGCAGCTATGGGACTCCGCGGGCCTTCTCTGGAAACACCATATATTTT
NA	TRBJ1-1	few	TRBV6-6	CASTGSTNTEAFF	TGTGCCAGCACGGGGTCTACTAACACTGAAGCTTTCTTT
NA	TRBJ1-1	few	TRBV6-1	CASSNQAGKNTEAFF	TGTGCCAGCAGTAACCAGGCAGGGAAGAACACTGAAGCTTTCTTT
NA	TRBJ1-6	few	TRBV4-3	CASSLGTAGSISPLHF	TGCGCCAGCAGCCTCGGGACGGCAGGGAGTATTTCACCCCTCCACTTT
NA	TRBJ2-3	NA	TRBV5-6	CASSRRGRGTDTQYF	TGTGCCAGCAGCCGGAGGGGGCGCGGCACAGATACGCAGTATTTT
TRBD1	TRBJ1-5	few	TRBV15	CATSRPGGNQPQHF	TGTGCCACCAGCAGACCAGGGGGAAATCAGCCCCAGCATTTT
NA	TRBJ1-3	many	TRBV3-1	CASSQDRSSGNTIYF	TGTGCCAGCAGCCAAGATCGGAGCTCTGGAAACACCATATATTTT
TRBD1	TRBJ2-1	NA	TRBV7-9	CASSKWDRGRVGNEQFF	TGTGCCAGCAGCAAGTGGGACAGGGGGCGAGTAGGCAATGAGCAGTTCTTC
NA	TRBJ1-1	few	TRBV20-1	CSASSQGNTEAFF	TGCAGTGCTAGTTCTCAGGGAAACACTGAAGCTTTCTTT
TRBD2	TRBJ2-7	few	TRBV20-1	CSARDGRNLKTYEQYF	TGCAGTGCTAGAGACGGGAGGAACCTTAAAACCTACGAGCAGTACTTC
NA	TRBJ2-2	NA	TRBV5-6	CASSLGVRDTGELFF	TGTGCCAGCAGCTTGGGGGTCAGGGACACCGGGGAGCTGTTTTTT
TRBD2	TRBJ2-7	many	TRBV20-1	CSATGTRYSYEQYF	TGCAGTGCAACCGGGACTAGGTATTCCTACGAGCAGTACTTC
TRBD1	TRBJ1-4	NA	TRBV20-1	CSTSGGANEKLFF	TGCAGTACCTCAGGGGGAGCTAATGAAAAACTGTTTTTT
NA	TRBJ2-7	many	TRBV27	CASTGGGSYEQYF	TGTGCCAGCACCGGAGGGGGCTCCTACGAGCAGTACTTC
NA	TRBJ2-2	NA	TRBV5-1	CASSLYPKLNTGELFF	TGCGCCAGCAGCTTGTATCCGAAGCTGAACACCGGGGAGCTGTTTTTT
NA	TRBJ2-2	many	TRBV7-8	CASSFFQGLAGELFF	TGTGCCAGCAGCTTTTTCCAGGGTTTGGCCGGGGAGCTGTTTTTT